This entry lists 18 T cell receptor beta chains sequenced from one sample in a study of cytomegalovirus exposure and HLA in healthy donors. The PCR contained 60 Vbeta and 13 Jbeta primers. Clones were read by immunoSEQ multiplex PCR, and TCRdb kept only the in-frame ones, dropping some. The sample has 200,000 to 250,000 clones; approximately 79% are singletons. The sample taken for sequencing was PBMCs. These receptors originate from a man aged 50 to 60 in good health and CMV-seronegative.

The chain is built from TRBV6-5 and TRBJ2-3; 9 nucleotides align to TRBD1. The CDR3 spans 15 residues. J gave up 2 bases and V 6 bases, and 6 bases lay outside the gene matches. Germline assignment: CDR1 MNHEY and CDR2 SVGAGI. The CDR3 loop reads CASRVDRGATDTQYF. The DNA for the CDR3 is TGTGCCAGCAGGGTTGACAGGGGGGCCACAGATACGCAGTATTTT.

The chain recombines TRBV4-1 with TRBJ2-1, with 8 bases matching TRBD2. This CDR3 contains 15 residues. CDR1 is MGHRA, CDR2 YSYEKL, per germline. V lost 3 bases to trimming and J lost 5 bases; unmatched junction nucleotides: 6. CDR3 protein: CASSQKVAGNNEQFF. The CDR3 bases are TGCGCCAGCAGCCAGAAGGTAGCGGGAAACAATGAGCAGTTCTTC.

V is TRBV27 and J is TRBJ2-7; weak D call: TRBD2 (5 bases). The CDR3 runs to 15 residues. V lost 4 bases and J 0 bases, leaving 13 bases between the germline ends. Germline CDR1 MNHEY, CDR2 SMNVEV (reference sequence). CDR3: CASSSPSRLSYEQYF. Here the CDR3 DNA reads TGTGCCAGCAGTTCACCTAGCCGCCTCTCCTACGAGCAGTACTTC.

The chain is built from TRBV6-5 and TRBJ1-4; D remains ambiguous. CDR1 and CDR2 (germline): MNHEY, SVGAGI. This CDR3 region has 15 residues. The V and J ends lost 2 bases and 2 bases respectively, with 9 bases between them. For the CDR3, the DNA is TGTGCCAGCAGTTACCGGGTCTACACTAATGAAAAACTGTTTTTT. Amino acid sequence: CASSYRVYTNEKLFF.

V is TRBV7-9 and J is TRBJ2-1, with 8 positions matching TRBD2. V dropped 2 bases and J dropped 6; count of bases not matched to a gene: 3. Germline values: CDR1 SEHNR, CDR2 FQNEAQ (reference sequence). This CDR3 spans 14 amino acids. This CDR3 reads CASSLTSGSNEQFF. As DNA, the CDR3 is TGTGCCAGCAGCTTAACTAGCGGTAGCAATGAGCAGTTCTTC. Full variable domain (missing parts from reference TRBV7-9 and TRBJ2-1): DTGVSQNPRHKITKRGQNVTFRCDPISEHNRLYWYRQTLGQGPEFLTYFQNEAQLEKSRLLSDRFSAERPKGSFSTLEIQRTEQGDSAMYLCASSLTSGSNEQFFGPGTRLTVL.

The V call is TRBV7-2, the J call TRBJ2-7, with D perhaps matching TRBD2 (6 bases). Trimming removed 5 bases at V and 2 bases at J, with 13 bases between. The CDR3 is 14 residues long. From germline, CDR1 is SGHTA and CDR2 FQGNSA. CDR3 protein: CASSLHSGTYEQYF. CDR3 nucleotides: TGTGCCAGCAGCCTTCATAGCGGAACCTACGAGCAGTACTTC.

The rearrangement uses TRBV28 and TRBJ2-2; TRBD2 matches 8 bases. The V segment lost 8 bases and the J segment 4 bases; nucleotides outside the gene matches: 9. Germline lookup yields CDR1 MDHEN and CDR2 SYDVKM. This CDR3 contains 15 residues. The CDR3 protein is CASRGGAKTTGELFF. CDR3 sequence (DNA): TGTGCCAGCCGGGGGGGGGCGAAGACCACCGGGGAGCTGTTTTTT.

Only a few counts were recorded for this clone. The chain joins TRBV9 to TRBJ1-2; D gene unclear. CDR1 is SGDLS and CDR2 is YYNGEE in the germline V gene. Trimming stripped 0 bases from V and 2 bases from J, with 8 bases between. CDR3 length: 14 amino acids. The CDR3 nucleotides read TGTGCCAGCAGCGTAGAACCTAAGAACTATGGCTACACCTTC. This translates into CASSVEPKNYGYTF.

The chain joins TRBV9 to TRBJ1-1; D is possibly TRBD1 (5 bases). The germline gives CDR1 SGDLS, CDR2 YYNGEE. The V end lost 3 bases, the J end lost 1 base, and 16 bases lay between the germline ends. This CDR3 spans 16 amino acids. CDR3 loop: CASSGRGGRQNTEAFF. CDR3 DNA sequence: TGTGCCAGCAGCGGACGGGGGGGACGCCAGAACACTGAAGCTTTCTTT.

The gene calls are TRBV7-9 and TRBJ1-2, with 8 bases identical to TRBD1. The germline gives CDR1 SEHNR, CDR2 FQNEAQ (reference sequence). The J segment lost 8 bases and the V segment lost 3 bases, leaving 11 bases of the junction unmatched. The CDR3 runs 15 residues. CDR3 sequence (DNA): TGTGCCAGCAGCTTTCGTCTCAGGGGGCGAGACGGCTACACCTTC. Amino acids: CASSFRLRGRDGYTF.

The sample holds one count of this clone. The rearrangement uses TRBV7-9 and TRBJ2-7, with 8 bases aligning to TRBD2. This CDR3 is 13 amino acids long. Germline-derived CDR1 and CDR2 are SEHNR and FQNEAQ (reference sequence). V lost 4 bases and J lost 6; bases outside the gene matches: 5. CDR3 sequence: CASSSGLVGEQYF. The CDR3 nucleotides read TGTGCCAGCAGCTCGGGACTAGTCGGCGAGCAGTACTTC.

The chain recombines TRBV30 with TRBJ1-5; 9 positions agree with TRBD1. The CDR3 is 15 amino acids. Germline-derived CDR1 and CDR2 are GTSNPN and SVGIG (reference sequence). V was pared by 2 bases and J by 4 bases, with 6 bases of the junction left unmatched. This chain's CDR3 is CAWSPPDRGNQPQHF. CDR3 in DNA: TGTGCCTGGAGTCCCCCGGACAGGGGTAATCAGCCCCAGCATTTT.

The DNA of the CDR3 is TGTGCCAGCAGTTCCGTAGCGGGAGGTACAGATACGCAGTATTTT. Translation gives CASSSVAGGTDTQYF. This chain uses TRBV28 with TRBJ2-3; 10 positions match TRBD2. Trimming at V came to 4 bases and at J to 3 bases, leaving 4 bases not matched to a gene. This CDR3 spans 15 amino acids. From germline, CDR1 is MDHEN and CDR2 SYDVKM.

The rearrangement uses TRBV19 and TRBJ1-4; 9 bases match TRBD1. Per the germline V gene, CDR1 is LNHDA and CDR2 is SQIVND (reference sequence). The CDR3 runs to 15 residues. Trimming took 8 bases from V and 3 from J; bases not matched to a gene: 7. CDR3 sequence (DNA): TGTGCCAGTCGGGACAGGGCGAGGTCTAATGAAAAACTGTTTTTT. Protein: CASRDRARSNEKLFF.

In this sample, this clone turned up once. Distinct nucleotide sequences in the sample also encode this CDR3. The chain employs TRBV5-6 and TRBJ2-1; 9 bases are a match to TRBD1. CDR1 is SGHDT, CDR2 YYEEEE, per germline. CDR3 length: 15 amino acids. Trimming at V came to 3 bases and at J to 4 bases, leaving 5 bases not matched to a gene. Here the CDR3 reads CASSSTGGRYNEQFF. The CDR3 nucleotides read TGTGCCAGCAGCTCAACAGGGGGCCGATACAATGAGCAGTTCTTC.

This clone was seen only a few times. This sequence joins TRBV2 and TRBJ2-2, with 7 nucleotides matching TRBD1. The V and J ends lost 9 bases and 6 bases, in that order; junction bases with no gene match: 7. Germline V gives CDR1 SNHLY, CDR2 FYNNEI. There are 13 residues in the CDR3. Here the CDR3 reads CARTGPLSGELFF. CDR3 bases: TGTGCCAGGACAGGGCCGTTATCCGGGGAGCTGTTTTTT.

In DNA form, the CDR3 reads TGTGCCTGGAGCTATCTAGCGGGACCCTACGAGCAGTACTTC. Its translation: CAWSYLAGPYEQYF. The chain links TRBV30 to TRBJ2-5; TRBD2 agrees at 9 bases. The last part of the DNA fits TRBJ2-7 better; the J call may be wrong. Germline lookup yields CDR1 GTSNPN and CDR2 SVGIG (reference sequence). This CDR3 has 14 amino acids.

The rearrangement links TRBV6-5 to TRBJ2-5; 8 bases map to TRBD1. Per the germline V gene, CDR1 is MNHEY and CDR2 is SVGAGI. The CDR3 extends over 15 amino acids. V was pared by 6 bases and J by 5 bases, with 11 bases of the junction left unmatched. The CDR3 protein is CASSRTRGQAETQYF. CDR3 coding DNA: TGTGCCAGCAGCCGTACCCGGGGACAGGCCGAGACCCAGTACTTC.